In this sample, the clone carrying this T cell receptor (beta chain) turned up a few times. Unique molecular identifiers were used in preparing the TCRbeta library. TCRdb re-called the PCR reads with MiXCR, one entry per CDR3 protein. This table holds approximately 390,000 distinct CDR3 sequences, roughly 10% found once. The data derive from a study of T-cell reconstitution after alpha-beta-depleted transplantation in children. Trimming pared 0 bases from V and 4 bases from J, leaving 13 bases between. CDR1 and CDR2 from the germline V gene are DFQATT and SNEGSKA (reference sequence). This CDR3 contains 15 residues.

The chain carries TRBV20-1 and TRBJ1-3, with D hard to call. Material: PBMCs from the stem cell graft donor, obtained from the stem cell graft. This clonotype was obtained from a human donor who donated a stem cell graft to a child with acute myeloid leukemia. The CDR3: CSARDPTGGGNTIYF. The CDR3 DNA sequence: TGCAGTGCTAGAGACCCGACGGGTGGGGGAAACACCATATATTTT.